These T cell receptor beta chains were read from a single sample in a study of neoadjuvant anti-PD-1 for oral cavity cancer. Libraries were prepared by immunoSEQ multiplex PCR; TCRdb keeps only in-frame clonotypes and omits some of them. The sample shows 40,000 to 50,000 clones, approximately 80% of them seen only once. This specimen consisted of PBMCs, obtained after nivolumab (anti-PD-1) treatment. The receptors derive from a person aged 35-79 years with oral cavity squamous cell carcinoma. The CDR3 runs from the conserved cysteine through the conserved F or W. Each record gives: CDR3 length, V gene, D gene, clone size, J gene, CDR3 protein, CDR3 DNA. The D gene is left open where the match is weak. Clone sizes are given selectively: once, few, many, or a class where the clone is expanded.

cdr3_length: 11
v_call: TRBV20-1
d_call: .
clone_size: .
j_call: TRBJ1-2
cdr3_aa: CSARDNRGYTF
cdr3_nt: TGCAGTGCTAGAGATAACAGGGGCTACACCTTC

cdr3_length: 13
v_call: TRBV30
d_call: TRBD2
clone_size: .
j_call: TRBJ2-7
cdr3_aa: CAWSVIAGYEQYF
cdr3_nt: TGTGCCTGGAGTGTAATAGCGGGATACGAGCAGTACTTC

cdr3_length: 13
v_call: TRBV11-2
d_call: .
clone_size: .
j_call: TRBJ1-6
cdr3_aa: CASSFDGNSPLHF
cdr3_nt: TGTGCCAGCAGCTTCGACGGGAATTCACCCCTCCACTTT

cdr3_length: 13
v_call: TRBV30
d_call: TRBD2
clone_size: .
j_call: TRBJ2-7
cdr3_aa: CAWSRGLAGEQYF
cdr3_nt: TGTGCCTGGTCTCGGGGACTAGCAGGCGAGCAGTACTTC

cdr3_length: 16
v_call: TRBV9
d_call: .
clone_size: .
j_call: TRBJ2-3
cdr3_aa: CASSQLDGRGTDTQYF
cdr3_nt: TGTGCCAGCAGCCAACTTGACGGTAGGGGCACAGATACGCAGTATTTT

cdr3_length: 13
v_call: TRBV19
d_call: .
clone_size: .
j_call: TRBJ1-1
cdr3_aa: CASTGFPFTEAFF
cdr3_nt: TGTGCCAGTACTGGGTTTCCTTTTACTGAAGCTTTCTTT

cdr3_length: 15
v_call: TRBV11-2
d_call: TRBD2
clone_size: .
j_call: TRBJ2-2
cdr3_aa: CASRHSKGGTGELFF
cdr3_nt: TGTGCCAGCAGACATTCTAAGGGAGGGACCGGGGAGCTGTTTTTT

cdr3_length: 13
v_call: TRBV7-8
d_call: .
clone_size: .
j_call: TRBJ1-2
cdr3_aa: CASSLGAEYGYTF
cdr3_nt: TGTGCCAGCAGCTTAGGGGCAGAATATGGCTACACCTTC

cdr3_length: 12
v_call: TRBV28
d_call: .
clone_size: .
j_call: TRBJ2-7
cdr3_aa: CASSLELGEQYF
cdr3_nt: TGTGCCAGCAGTTTGGAATTAGGCGAGCAGTACTTC

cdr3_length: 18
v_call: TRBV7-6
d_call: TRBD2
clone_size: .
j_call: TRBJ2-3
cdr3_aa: CASSLETSGSWRADTQYF
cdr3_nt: TGTGCCAGCAGCTTAGAAACTAGCGGGAGCTGGAGAGCAGATACGCAGTATTTT

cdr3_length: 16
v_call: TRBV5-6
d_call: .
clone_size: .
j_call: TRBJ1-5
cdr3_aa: CASSLNVGGRNQPQHF
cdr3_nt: TGTGCCAGCAGCCTCAACGTAGGAGGGCGCAATCAGCCCCAGCATTTT

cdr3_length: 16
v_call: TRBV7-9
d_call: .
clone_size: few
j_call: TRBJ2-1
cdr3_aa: CASREALLRSYNEQFF
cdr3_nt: TGTGCCAGCAGAGAAGCTCTTCTTCGGTCCTACAATGAGCAGTTCTTC

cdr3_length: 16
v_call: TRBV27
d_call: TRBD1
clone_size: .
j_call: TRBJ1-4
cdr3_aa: CASSLYFGQGNEKLFF
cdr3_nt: TGTGCCAGCAGTTTATATTTCGGACAGGGAAATGAAAAACTGTTTTTT

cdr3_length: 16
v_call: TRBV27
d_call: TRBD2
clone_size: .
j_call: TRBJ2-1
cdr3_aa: CASRTLSGRAIYEQFF
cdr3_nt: TGTGCCAGCCGTACCCTTAGCGGGAGGGCGATTTATGAGCAGTTCTTC

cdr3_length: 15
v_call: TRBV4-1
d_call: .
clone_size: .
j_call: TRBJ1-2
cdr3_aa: CASSQEATKDYGYTF
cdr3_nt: TGCGCCAGCAGCCAAGAGGCAACAAAGGACTATGGCTACACCTTC

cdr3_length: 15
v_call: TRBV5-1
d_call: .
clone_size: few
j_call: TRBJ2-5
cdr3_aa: CASSSSGTPQETQYF
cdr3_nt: TGCGCCAGCAGCTCTTCTGGGACTCCGCAAGAGACCCAGTACTTC

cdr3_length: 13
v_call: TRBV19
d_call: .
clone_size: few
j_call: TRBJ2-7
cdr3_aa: CASSRTATYEQYF
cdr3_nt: TGTGCCAGTAGCCGGACGGCAACCTACGAGCAGTACTTC

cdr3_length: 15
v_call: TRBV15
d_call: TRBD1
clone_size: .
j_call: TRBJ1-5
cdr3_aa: CATSLDRGVNQPQHF
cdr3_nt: TGTGCCACCAGCTTGGACAGGGGAGTCAATCAGCCCCAGCATTTT

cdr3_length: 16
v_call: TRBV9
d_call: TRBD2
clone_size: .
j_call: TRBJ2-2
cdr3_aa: CASSAPGLAGAGELFF
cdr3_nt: TGTGCCAGCAGCGCCCCGGGACTAGCGGGAGCCGGGGAGCTGTTTTTT

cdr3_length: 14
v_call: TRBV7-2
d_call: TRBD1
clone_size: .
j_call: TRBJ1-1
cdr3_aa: CASSRGQASPEAFF
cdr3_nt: TGTGCCAGCAGCAGGGGACAGGCGAGCCCTGAAGCTTTCTTT

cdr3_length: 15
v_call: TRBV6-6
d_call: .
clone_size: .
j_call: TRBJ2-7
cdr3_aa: CASSYGDRIPYEQYF
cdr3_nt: TGTGCCAGCAGTTACGGAGACAGGATCCCCTACGAGCAGTACTTC

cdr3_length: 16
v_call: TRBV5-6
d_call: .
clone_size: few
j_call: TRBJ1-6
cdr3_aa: CASSTWGGANNSPLHF
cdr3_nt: TGTGCCAGCAGCACCTGGGGGGGGGCGAATAATTCACCCCTCCACTTT

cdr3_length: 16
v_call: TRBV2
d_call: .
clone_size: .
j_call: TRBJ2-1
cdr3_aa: CASSGGRDLNYNEQFF
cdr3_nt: TGTGCCAGCAGTGGGGGACGGGACTTGAACTACAATGAGCAGTTCTTC

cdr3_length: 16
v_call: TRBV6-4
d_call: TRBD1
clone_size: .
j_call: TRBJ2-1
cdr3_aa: CASSDEGQGPPDEQFF
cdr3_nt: TGTGCCAGCAGTGACGAGGGACAGGGACCGCCAGATGAGCAGTTCTTC

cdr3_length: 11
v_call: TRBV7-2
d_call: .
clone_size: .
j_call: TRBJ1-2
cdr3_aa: CASSRGDGYTF
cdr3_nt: TGTGCCAGCAGCCGGGGGGATGGCTACACCTTC

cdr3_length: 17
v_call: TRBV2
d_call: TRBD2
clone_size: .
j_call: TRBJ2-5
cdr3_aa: CASSRRLAGGQTETQYF
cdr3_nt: TGTGCCAGCAGTCGACGACTAGCGGGGGGCCAAACAGAGACCCAGTACTTC

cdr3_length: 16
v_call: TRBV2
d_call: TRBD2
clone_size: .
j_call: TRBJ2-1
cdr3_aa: CASRPRGTSAYNEQFF
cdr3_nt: TGTGCCAGCAGACCTAGAGGGACTAGTGCCTACAATGAGCAGTTCTTC

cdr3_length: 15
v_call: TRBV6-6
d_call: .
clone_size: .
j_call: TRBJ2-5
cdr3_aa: CASSYTGRLGETQYF
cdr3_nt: TGTGCCAGCAGTTACACGGGACGCCTAGGGGAGACCCAGTACTTC

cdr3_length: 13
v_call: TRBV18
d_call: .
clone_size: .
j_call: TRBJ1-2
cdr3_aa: CASTRDGYYGYTF
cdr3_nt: TGTGCCAGCACGAGAGACGGGTACTATGGCTACACCTTC

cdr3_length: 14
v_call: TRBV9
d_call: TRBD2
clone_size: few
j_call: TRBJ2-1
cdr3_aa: CASSVVAGYNEQFF
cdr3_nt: TGTGCCAGCAGCGTAGTAGCGGGGTACAATGAGCAGTTCTTC

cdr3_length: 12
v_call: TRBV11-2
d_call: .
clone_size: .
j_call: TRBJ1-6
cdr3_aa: CASSFFESPLHF
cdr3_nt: TGTGCCAGCAGCTTTTTTGAATCACCCCTCCACTTT

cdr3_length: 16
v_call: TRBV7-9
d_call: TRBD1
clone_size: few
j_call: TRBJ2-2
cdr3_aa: CASSLSRDRAGGELFF
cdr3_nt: TGTGCCAGCAGCCTCTCCCGGGACAGGGCAGGCGGGGAGCTGTTTTTT

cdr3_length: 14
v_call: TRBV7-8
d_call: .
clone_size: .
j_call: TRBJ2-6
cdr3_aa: CASSPSSGANVLTF
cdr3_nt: TGTGCCAGCAGCCCCAGCTCTGGGGCCAACGTCCTGACTTTC

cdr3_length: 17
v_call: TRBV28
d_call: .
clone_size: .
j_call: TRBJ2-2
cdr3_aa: CASRSIQGLRNTGELFF
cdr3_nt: TGTGCCAGCAGAAGTATCCAGGGCCTCCGAAACACCGGGGAGCTGTTTTTT

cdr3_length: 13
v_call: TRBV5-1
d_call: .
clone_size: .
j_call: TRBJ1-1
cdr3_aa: CASSLSPERGAFF
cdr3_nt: TGCGCCAGCAGCTTATCGCCGGAACGTGGCGCTTTCTTT

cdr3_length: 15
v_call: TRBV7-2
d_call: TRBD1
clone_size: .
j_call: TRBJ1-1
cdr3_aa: CASSWDRGSNTEAFF
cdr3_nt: TGTGCCAGCAGCTGGGACAGGGGTTCGAACACTGAAGCTTTCTTT

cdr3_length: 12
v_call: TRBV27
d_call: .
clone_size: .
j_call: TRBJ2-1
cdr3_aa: CASSRAGVEQFF
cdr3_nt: TGTGCCAGCAGCCGCGCTGGCGTTGAGCAGTTCTTC

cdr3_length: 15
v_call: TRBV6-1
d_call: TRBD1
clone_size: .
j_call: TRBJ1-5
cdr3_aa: CASRDDRGGNQPQHF
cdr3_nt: TGTGCCAGCAGAGATGACAGGGGAGGGAATCAGCCCCAGCATTTT

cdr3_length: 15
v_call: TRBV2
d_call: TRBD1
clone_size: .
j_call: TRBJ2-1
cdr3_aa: CASSDSPGQVNEQFF
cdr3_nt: TGTGCCAGCAGCGATTCACCGGGACAGGTGAATGAGCAGTTCTTC

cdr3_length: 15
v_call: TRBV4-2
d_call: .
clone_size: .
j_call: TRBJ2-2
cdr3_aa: CASSQDPGGTGELFF
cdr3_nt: TGTGCCAGCAGCCAAGATCCAGGGGGGACCGGGGAGCTGTTTTTT

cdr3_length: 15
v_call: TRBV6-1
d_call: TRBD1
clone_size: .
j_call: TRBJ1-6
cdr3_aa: CASGLGQGGSSPLHF
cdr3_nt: TGTGCCAGCGGCCTAGGACAGGGAGGGTCGTCACCCCTCCACTTT

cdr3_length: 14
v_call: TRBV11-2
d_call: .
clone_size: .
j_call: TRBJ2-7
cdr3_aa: CASSLGTTAYEQYF
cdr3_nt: TGTGCCAGCAGCTTAGGGACAACGGCCTACGAGCAGTACTTC